This T cell receptor beta chain was documented in a study of blood T cell repertoires in COVID-19. Whole-study context: Nucleic acid was either cDNA or gDNA, and it came from T cells, B-cell-depleted T cells, or PBMCs.

CDR3 length equals 14 residues. Germline CDR1 KGHSH, CDR2 LQKENI. Trimming shortened V by 0 bases and J by 5 bases, and 8 bases separated the two germline ends. As processed by the authors: Amplification of reference gene primers provided the estimated nucleated cell counts. Generated by immunoSEQ multiplex PCR, the TCRdb table keeps only in-frame clones and is missing some. V and J calls and clone size come straight from that table; D and trimming were deduced from the DNA. The table includes roughly 300,000 clones, more than 70% detected once. The V gene is TRBV18, the J gene TRBJ2-1, with D possibly TRBD2 on 5 matching bases. This receptor was obtained from a woman aged 45-59 years with acute or convalescent COVID-19. The specimen sequenced was peripheral blood. CDR3: CASSPPLANNEQFF. The CDR3 DNA reads as TGTGCCAGCTCACCACCGCTAGCCAACAATGAGCAGTTCTTC.